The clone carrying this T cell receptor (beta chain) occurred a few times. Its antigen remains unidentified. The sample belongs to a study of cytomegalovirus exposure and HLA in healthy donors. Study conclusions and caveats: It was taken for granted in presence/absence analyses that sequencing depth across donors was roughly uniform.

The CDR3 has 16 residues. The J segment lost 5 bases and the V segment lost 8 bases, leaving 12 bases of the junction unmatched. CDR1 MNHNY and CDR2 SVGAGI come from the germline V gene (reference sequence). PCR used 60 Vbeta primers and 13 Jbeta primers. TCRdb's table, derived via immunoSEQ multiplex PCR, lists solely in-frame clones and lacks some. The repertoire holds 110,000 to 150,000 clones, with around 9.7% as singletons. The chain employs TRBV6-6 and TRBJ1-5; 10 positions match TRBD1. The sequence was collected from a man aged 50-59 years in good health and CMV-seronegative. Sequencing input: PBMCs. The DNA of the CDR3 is TGTGCCAGCGCGGGTAGGGACAGGGGCGATGATCAGCCCCAGCATTTT. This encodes CASAGRDRGDDQPQHF.